The 19 T cell receptor beta chains in this list originate from one sample, sequenced in a study of control samples from healthy donors and cancer patients. Only in-frame clones appear in the TCRdb table, and some are missing; sequencing was by immunoSEQ multiplex PCR. The sample carries about 100,000 clones, 87% recorded once. Sequenced sample: blood. The receptor set was obtained from a woman aged 50 to 65 in good health.

The chain has TRBV28 and TRBJ1-5, with D uncertain. The germline V gene has CDR1 MDHEN and CDR2 SYDVKM. Trimming removed 6 bases at V and 4 bases at J, with 7 bases between. The CDR3 is 12 residues long. CDR3 DNA: TGTGCCAGCAGATCTACTAATCAGCCCCAGCATTTT. It translates to CASRSTNQPQHF. The variable domain in full, completed from reference TRBV28 and TRBJ1-5, reads DVKVTQSSRYLVKRTGEKVFLECVQDMDHENMFWYRQDPGLGLRLIYFSYDVKMKEKGDIPEGYSVSREKKERFSLILESASTNQTSMYLCASRSTNQPQHFGDGTRLSIL.

This clone was counted a single time. This chain links TRBV28 with TRBJ2-3, with TRBD2 matching over 8 bases. CDR3 size: 18 residues. The germline V gene encodes CDR1 MDHEN and CDR2 SYDVKM. V trimming: 2 bases; J trimming: 2 bases; junction bases outside the gene matches: 12. CDR3 in amino acids: CASSLTIGGGYDTDTQYF. The CDR3 nucleotides read TGTGCCAGCAGTTTAACTATTGGCGGGGGGTATGACACAGATACGCAGTATTTT.

The chain combines TRBV4-3 with TRBJ2-3; D gene ambiguous. The CDR3 extends over 17 amino acids. In germline, CDR1 is LGHNA, CDR2 YSLEER. Between the trimmed V and J ends, which lost 0 bases and 0 bases, there was a span of 13 bases. CDR3 region: CASSQDRSAASTDTQYF. CDR3 nucleotides: TGCGCCAGCAGCCAAGATAGATCGGCAGCTAGCACAGATACGCAGTATTTT.

In DNA, the CDR3 is TGTGCCAGCAGCCAAGATACCCGAGCTCCGGGCACCATATATTTT. Its protein product is CASSQDTRAPGTIYF. The V call is TRBV3-1 (or the pseudogene TRBV3-2), the J call TRBJ1-3; D is undetermined. CDR1 and CDR2 (germline): LGHDT, YNNKEL (reference sequence). The CDR3 spans 15 residues. Trimming removed 0 bases from V and 9 bases from J, with 15 bases in between.

The chain employs TRBV7-9 and TRBJ2-3, with TRBD2 identical over 10 bases. The CDR3 is 14 residues long. V dropped 7 bases and J dropped 2; count of bases not matched to a gene: 3. The germline V gene encodes CDR1 SEHNR and CDR2 FQNEAQ (reference sequence). CDR3 bases: TGTGCCAGCACCGGGACTAGCGACACAGATACGCAGTATTTT. Residues: CASTGTSDTDTQYF. Filled out from reference TRBV7-9 and TRBJ2-3, the complete variable domain reads DTGVSQNPRHKITKRGQNVTFRCDPISEHNRLYWYRQTLGQGPEFLTYFQNEAQLEKSRLLSDRFSAERPKGSFSTLEIQRTEQGDSAMYLCASTGTSDTDTQYFGPGTRLTVL.

This sequence joins TRBV6-5 and TRBJ1-5, with D unresolved. CDR1 MNHEY and CDR2 SVGAGI come from the germline V gene. The germline V and J ends were trimmed by 6 bases and 4 bases, with 7 bases remaining between them. The CDR3 sequence is 12 residues long. CDR3 protein: CASRAFNQPQHF. For the CDR3, the DNA is TGTGCCAGCAGGGCGTTTAATCAGCCCCAGCATTTT.

This clone appeared a few times. The chain couples TRBV7-9 to TRBJ2-2; D gene unclear. The CDR3 is 14 amino acids. Trimming took 11 bases from V and 0 from J, leaving 13 bases between them. From germline, CDR1 is SEHNR and CDR2 FQNEAQ (reference sequence). The CDR3 bases are TGTGCCCCCAATCGAGCAACGAACACCGGGGAGCTGTTTTTT. Translated, it gives CAPNRATNTGELFF.

This clone was counted once. The rearrangement links TRBV2 to TRBJ2-7; D unclear. Per the germline V gene, CDR1 is SNHLY and CDR2 is FYNNEI. This CDR3 spans 11 amino acids. V lost 0 bases, J lost 11 bases, and 8 bases lay in between. This chain's CDR3 is CASSEAGFKYV. The CDR3 bases are TGTGCCAGCAGTGAAGCAGGGTTTAAGTACGTC.

The chain couples TRBV30 to TRBJ2-2, with 11 bases fitting TRBD2. Germline V gene sequence: CDR1 GTSNPN, CDR2 SVGIG (reference sequence). The CDR3 has 16 residues. CDR3 DNA sequence: TGTTCTCCCGGTGCACTAGCGGGGGACAACACCGGGGAGCTGTTTTTT. It yields the protein CSPGALAGDNTGELFF.

The rearrangement joins TRBV6-5 to TRBJ2-7; D not resolved. Per the germline V gene, CDR1 is MNHEY and CDR2 is SVGAGI. V shed 0 bases and J shed 3 bases, with 9 bases lying between them. The CDR3 is made up of 14 amino acids. The CDR3 sequence: CASSYSRGHYEQYF. In DNA form, the CDR3 reads TGTGCCAGCAGTTACTCGAGAGGTCACTACGAGCAGTACTTC.

This chain connects TRBV2 to TRBJ1-2; the D is unclear. V dropped 9 bases and J dropped 3 bases, with 14 bases sitting between them. From germline, CDR1 is SNHLY and CDR2 FYNNEI. This CDR3 has 13 residues. The CDR3 bases are TGTGCCAGTGCTGGAGGGTGGGACTATGGCTACACCTTC. Protein: CASAGGWDYGYTF.

The chain carries TRBV24-1 and TRBJ2-1; possibly TRBD1 for D (6 bases). Germline lookup yields CDR1 KGHDR and CDR2 SFDVKD. The CDR3 has 13 residues. V lost 7 bases, J lost 1 base, and 7 bases lay in between. The CDR3 coding sequence is TGTGCCACCAGACAGGGATCCTACAATGAGCAGTTCTTC. Protein product: CATRQGSYNEQFF.

The chain uses TRBV3-1 (or the pseudogene TRBV3-2) and TRBJ2-5; TRBD1 agrees at 12 bases. Germline CDR1 and CDR2: LGHDT and YNNKEL (reference sequence). The trim removed 1 base at V and 4 bases at J, leaving 4 bases unmatched. This CDR3 spans 16 amino acids. The CDR3 DNA reads TGTGCCAGCAGCCAAGTGGGGACAGGGGGCCCAGAGACCCAGTACTTC. This gives the protein CASSQVGTGGPETQYF.

This sequence joins TRBV28 and TRBJ1-2, with TRBD1 as a possible D gene (5 bases). This CDR3 spans 13 amino acids. Per the germline V gene, CDR1 is MDHEN and CDR2 is SYDVKM. Trimming took off 3 bases at V and 4 bases at J, with 9 bases between the two ends. Here the CDR3 reads CASSFGQGYGYTF. CDR3 sequence (DNA): TGTGCCAGCAGTTTCGGGCAGGGCTATGGCTACACCTTC.

V usage is TRBV14 and J usage is TRBJ2-1; TRBD2 agrees at 9 bases. The CDR3 has 17 amino acids. The germline CDR1 and CDR2 sequences are SGHDN and FVKESK. Unmatched junction bases numbered 12, after V lost 4 bases and J lost 5 bases. The CDR3 nucleotides are TGTGCCAGCAGCCTCGCAGGACTAGCGTACGCAAACAATGAGCAGTTCTTC. Protein sequence: CASSLAGLAYANNEQFF.

V is TRBV6-4 and J is TRBJ1-3; 8 nucleotides agree with TRBD1. The J segment lost 0 bases and the V segment lost 4 bases, leaving 8 bases of the junction unmatched. The CDR3 covers 17 residues. CDR1 is MRHNA, CDR2 SNTAGT, per germline. The CDR3 DNA reads TGTGCCAGCAGTGTAGACAGGGGCCCGAGCTCTGGAAACACCATATATTTT. This translates into CASSVDRGPSSGNTIYF.

The gene calls are TRBV7-9 and TRBJ2-4; 8 bases are shared with TRBD2. This CDR3 has 17 residues. V gave up 5 bases and J gave up 2 bases; unmatched junction bases: 11. Germline assignment: CDR1 SEHNR and CDR2 FQNEAQ (reference sequence). The CDR3 sequence: CASSPGVAGISKNIQYF. The CDR3 coding sequence is TGTGCCAGCAGCCCTGGGGTAGCGGGGATTTCCAAAAACATTCAGTACTTC.

The rearrangement links TRBV6-5 to TRBJ1-6; tentative D call: TRBD1 (6 bases). V was pared by 4 bases and J by 8 bases, with 9 bases between. The germline V gene has CDR1 MNHEY and CDR2 SVGAGI. CDR3 size: 13 residues. CDR3 DNA: TGTGCCAGCAGTTCACAGGGTCATTCACCCCTCCACTTT. This gives the protein CASSSQGHSPLHF.

A few counts support this clone. The V call is TRBV4-3, the J call TRBJ2-1; no clear D gene. V was pared by 1 base and J by 3 bases, with 4 bases between. The CDR3 runs 13 residues. Germline CDR1 and CDR2: LGHNA and YSLEER. CDR3 sequence reads: CASSQVSYNEQFF. CDR3 DNA sequence: TGCGCCAGCAGCCAAGTCAGCTACAATGAGCAGTTCTTC.